The present T cell receptor (beta chain) was sequenced within a study of T cells in localized non-small cell lung cancer. Using immunoSEQ multiplex PCR, the repertoire was profiled, and TCRdb retains in-frame clones only, with some absent. Among tens of thousands of clones, around 80% were seen once, and the ten largest hold roughly 4.5%. This clone was counted between two and nine times. Its antigen is undetermined. Broader study findings: Adjacent lung was found to contain a median around 58 of the top 100 tumor clones.

This CDR3 has 13 amino acids. V lost 3 bases and J lost 6, with 12 bases in between. The germline V gene has CDR1 KGHSH and CDR2 LQKENI. The specimen comprised PBMCs, sampled before any cancer treatment. The clonotype was recovered from a woman aged 35 to 69 with stage II lung adenocarcinoma. The genes are TRBV18 and TRBJ2-7, with a weak D call TRBD1 (5 bases). The CDR3 DNA reads TGTGCCAGCTCACCCCAAAAGGGGCTCGAGCAGTACTTC. Protein product: CASSPQKGLEQYF.